These 21 T cell receptor beta chains came from one sample sequenced in a study of T-cell memory formation after mild COVID-19 (dated by TCRdb to the early 2020s). Libraries came from 5' RACE. Sequenced on an Illumina NovaSeq 6000. Through fastp at Q25 and MiXCR, TCRdb rebuilt clones from the public reads, retaining in-frame beta chains. All rows with the same CDR3 protein become a single entry with the most common DNA and genes. The sample table shows around 6,700 distinct CDR3 sequences, and 58% are seen once. 2% to 3% of the sample lies in the top ten. Sequenced sample: PBMCs or a T cell subset sorted from them (not recorded which). Receptor source: an adult who had mild COVID-19 (a few samples of this study predate the infection). The sample titles of this study are shuffled in the database, so cell type and time point are left out.

The chain uses TRBV18 and TRBJ1-2; TRBD1 might be the D (6 bases). From germline, CDR1 is KGHSH and CDR2 LQKENI. The V end lost 3 bases, the J end lost 13 bases, and 15 bases lay between the germline ends. This CDR3 is 12 amino acids long. The CDR3 region has the DNA TGTGCCAGCTCACCCGGACAGTGGGGTTTCACCTTC. Residues: CASSPGQWGFTF.

The rearrangement links TRBV6-2 or TRBV6-3 to TRBJ1-2; D perhaps matches TRBD1 (6 bases). CDR3 length: 13 residues. The germline V and J ends were trimmed by 4 bases and 4 bases, with 10 bases remaining between them. Germline V gene lookup returns CDR1 MNHEY and CDR2 SVGEGT. CDR3 nucleotides: TGTGCCAGCAGTTCGGGGGCCATCTATGGCTACACCTTC. Translation gives CASSSGAIYGYTF.

This clonotype was detected ten times or more. The chain is built from TRBV3-2 and TRBJ1-3. TRBV3-2 is marked as a pseudogene. CDR3 size: 18 residues. In DNA form, the CDR3 reads TGTGCCAGCAGCCAAGATCAGGTTCGGCGTCTCTCTGGAAACACCATATATTTT. This sequence encodes CASSQDQVRRLSGNTIYF.

The CDR3 DNA sequence: TGCGCCAGCAGCAGGGACAGGGTAGACGAGCAGTACTTC. Protein: CASSRDRVDEQYF. The chain couples TRBV5-1 to TRBJ2-7; 9 bases are a match to TRBD1. CDR3 length: 13 amino acids. Per the germline V gene, CDR1 is SGHRS and CDR2 is YFSETQ. The trim removed 4 bases at V and 5 bases at J, leaving 4 bases unmatched.

V and J are TRBV12-3 or TRBV12-4 and TRBJ2-7; tentatively, D is TRBD1 (5 bases). This CDR3 is built from 13 residues. Trimming cost V 5 bases and J 2 bases, with 10 bases left between them. In DNA, the CDR3 is TGTGCCAGCAGTCCAGGGCTCGCCTACGAGCAGTACTTC. Encoded protein: CASSPGLAYEQYF.

This clonotype was detected once. The chain recombines TRBV25-1 with TRBJ2-7; 8 bases agree with TRBD1. This CDR3 has 14 residues. Per germline, CDR1 MGHDK and CDR2 SYGVNS. V shed 5 bases, J shed 4 bases, and the junction held 7 bases outside the gene matches. The CDR3: CASSSTGGRYEQYF. CDR3 nucleotides: TGTGCCAGCAGTAGTACAGGGGGAAGATACGAGCAGTACTTC.

This clonotype has a count of ten or more. A much larger clone sits a single nucleotide away, making a read error possible. This chain connects TRBV4-2 to TRBJ2-6; no clear D. Germline CDR1 and CDR2: LGHNA and YNFKEQ. The CDR3 is 16 residues long. Trimming cost V 0 bases and J 4 bases, with 10 bases left between them. CDR3: CASSQDPHRGANVLTF. Written as DNA, the CDR3 is TGTGCCAGCAGCCAAGACCCACACCGGGGGGCCAACGTCCTGACTTTC.

This clonotype is medium-sized in the sample. The rearrangement links TRBV29-1 to TRBJ1-5; TRBD1 aligns across 9 bases. Trimming removed 4 bases from V and 9 bases from J; junction bases left unmatched: 4. The CDR3 length is 12 residues. CDR1 and CDR2 from the germline V gene are SQVTM and ANQGSEA. CDR3 sequence (DNA): TGCAGCGTTGGGACAGGGGAACGGCCCCAGCATTTT. The encoded protein is CSVGTGERPQHF.

The chain uses TRBV7-8 and TRBJ1-5; D possibly corresponds to TRBD1 (6 bases). The CDR3 is made up of 14 amino acids. The germline gives CDR1 SGHVS, CDR2 FQNEAQ. V lost 5 bases and J 3 bases, leaving 11 bases between the germline ends. DNA for the CDR3: TGTGCCAGCAGCCCTAGGACAGTCAATCAGCCCCAGCATTTT. This codes for CASSPRTVNQPQHF.

This clonotype was recorded many times. The chain recombines TRBV19 with TRBJ2-3, with 11 bases lining up with TRBD2. The V gene's germline CDR1 is LNHDA and CDR2 SQIVND (reference sequence). The V segment lost 1 base and the J segment 2 bases; nucleotides outside the gene matches: 2. CDR3 length: 16 amino acids. This CDR3 reads CASSIASGGITDTQYF. CDR3 DNA: TGTGCCAGTAGTATAGCTAGCGGGGGGATCACAGATACGCAGTATTTT.

This chain uses TRBV30 with TRBJ1-1, with D hard to call. V lost 3 bases and J 7 bases, leaving 9 bases between the germline ends. Looked up from germline, CDR1 is GTSNPN and CDR2 is SVGIG (reference sequence). CDR3 length: 11 amino acids. The CDR3 sequence is CAWRLEYEAFF. The CDR3 DNA reads TGTGCCTGGAGACTGGAATATGAAGCTTTCTTT. The whole variable domain, remainder taken from reference TRBV30 and TRBJ1-1, is SQTIHQWPATLVQPVGSPLSLECTVEGTSNPNLYWYRQAAGRGLQLLFYSVGIGQISSEVPQNLSASRPQDRQFILSSKKLLLSDSGFYLCAWRLEYEAFFGQGTRLTVV.

This clonotype was found a few times. This chain joins TRBV12-3 or TRBV12-4 and TRBJ2-1; the D gene is possibly TRBD2 (6 bases). The CDR3 has 16 residues. The V end lost 1 base, the J end lost 7 bases, and 17 bases lay between the germline ends. The CDR3 nucleotides read TGTGCCAGCAGTTTAGATCTTGGGAGACTAGGAAATGAGCAGTTCTTC. Its protein is CASSLDLGRLGNEQFF.

V gene TRBV27 combines with J gene TRBJ2-5; D perhaps matches TRBD2 (5 bases). V lost 6 bases and J 7 bases, leaving 18 bases between the germline ends. CDR1 and CDR2 from the germline V gene are MNHEY and SMNVEV (reference sequence). The length of the CDR3 is 14 residues. CDR3 sequence: CASSQDWDIGTQYF. DNA of the CDR3: TGTGCCAGCAGCCAGGACTGGGATATCGGGACCCAGTACTTC.

The V and J genes are TRBV5-5 and TRBJ2-5, with D uncertain. Germline V gives CDR1 SGHKS, CDR2 YYEKEE (reference sequence). The ends were cut back, 5 bases at V and 0 bases at J, with 11 bases in the middle. The CDR3 runs 14 residues. The CDR3 DNA is TGTGCCAGCAGGAACCTGTTAAACCAAGAGACCCAGTACTTC. Amino acids: CASRNLLNQETQYF.

Judged by abundance, this clonotype is medium-sized. The chain carries TRBV5-1 and TRBJ2-1; 11 bases match TRBD2. Germline-derived CDR1 and CDR2 are SGHRS and YFSETQ. Unmatched junction bases numbered 6, after V lost 0 bases and J lost 4 bases. This CDR3 is 17 amino acids long. The CDR3 here is CASSLAPLAGGYNEQFF. The CDR3 region has the DNA TGCGCCAGCAGCTTGGCCCCCCTAGCGGGGGGTTACAATGAGCAGTTCTTC.

Relative to its sample, this clonotype is medium-sized (0.01 to 0.1%). The chain couples TRBV5-1 to TRBJ2-1; maybe TRBD1 (5 bases). V lost 0 bases and J lost 6, with 13 bases in between. This CDR3 comprises 15 residues. The germline V gene encodes CDR1 SGHRS and CDR2 YFSETQ. The CDR3 loop reads CASSLEGRGINEQFF. CDR3 coding DNA: TGCGCCAGCAGCTTGGAGGGAAGGGGTATCAATGAGCAGTTCTTC.

The rearrangement joins TRBV7-9 to TRBJ1-2; D gene unclear. Germline lookup yields CDR1 SEHNR and CDR2 FQNEAQ (reference sequence). The CDR3 has 14 residues. V was trimmed by 1 base and J by 2 bases, leaving 8 bases between them. The CDR3 reads CASSLGTENYGYTF. The CDR3 nucleotides read TGTGCCAGCAGCTTAGGTACAGAGAACTATGGCTACACCTTC.

By sample share, this clonotype is medium-sized. V usage is TRBV25-1 and J usage is TRBJ1-3; D not resolved. The CDR3 is made up of 16 amino acids. Germline V gene data show CDR1 as MGHDK and CDR2 as SYGVNS. V was cut by 3 bases and J by 2 bases, with 14 bases left in between. In DNA form, the CDR3 reads TGTGCCAGCAGTGATTATCGGCCTGAGCCTGGAAACACCATATATTTT. As protein: CASSDYRPEPGNTIYF.

The V gene is TRBV29-1, the J gene TRBJ2-5; D remains ambiguous. The germline V and J ends were trimmed by 1 base and 1 base, with 13 bases remaining between them. CDR3 length: 15 residues. The germline gives CDR1 SQVTM, CDR2 ANQGSEA. The CDR3 sequence is CSVEADPGIQETQYF. The CDR3 DNA follows: TGCAGCGTTGAAGCGGACCCTGGGATCCAAGAGACCCAGTACTTC.

This clonotype was counted ten times or more. The chain uses TRBV6-2 or TRBV6-3 and TRBJ1-2; D unresolved. Germline CDR1 and CDR2: MNHEY and SVGEGT. The CDR3 is made up of 14 amino acids. Trimming took off 0 bases at V and 4 bases at J, with 9 bases between the two ends. As DNA, the CDR3 is TGTGCCAGCAGTTACTCGAGGCAGAGCTATGGCTACACCTTC. Translation gives CASSYSRQSYGYTF.

This clonotype was detected ten times or more. In DNA, the CDR3 is TGTGCCAGCACCGACCGGGGCGCCTCAGATACGCAGTATTTT. This sequence encodes CASTDRGASDTQYF. J is TRBJ2-3 and V is TRBV12-3 or TRBV12-4, with D possibly being TRBD1 or TRBD2 (5 bases each). Deletions cut 7 bases from V and 4 bases from J, with 15 bases between. This CDR3 contains 14 residues.